Listed below are T cell receptor beta chains from one sample, sequenced in a study of cytomegalovirus exposure and HLA in healthy donors. Data came from immunoSEQ multiplex PCR; TCRdb stores just in-frame clones and leaves some out. In the table there are some 180,000 clones, under 85% of which are singletons. The sample comprised PBMCs. These receptors came from a woman aged 18 to 35 in good health and CMV-seropositive. The CDR3 runs from the conserved cysteine through the conserved F or W. Each record gives: V gene, J gene, D gene, clone size, CDR3 protein, CDR3 DNA. A D gene is named only where the DNA matches it firmly. Not every row has a clone size; where given, it reads once, few, many or a size class.

v_gene: TRBV11-2; j_gene: TRBJ2-7; d_gene: TRBD1; abundance: once; CDR3aa: CASSPRTGPYSYEQYF; CDR3nt: TGTGCCAGCAGCCCCCGGACAGGGCCGTACTCCTACGAGCAGTACTTC
v_gene: TRBV11-2; j_gene: TRBJ1-5; d_gene: TRBD1; abundance: -; CDR3aa: CASSITGGNQPQHF; CDR3nt: TGTGCCAGCAGTATAACAGGGGGCAATCAGCCCCAGCATTTT
v_gene: TRBV30; j_gene: TRBJ1-1; d_gene: -; abundance: -; CDR3aa: CAWKPRTDREAFF; CDR3nt: TGTGCCTGGAAGCCTCGGACAGACCGTGAAGCTTTCTTT
v_gene: TRBV2; j_gene: TRBJ1-2; d_gene: -; abundance: -; CDR3aa: CASRGGYGYTF; CDR3nt: TGTGCCAGCAGGGGGGGCTATGGCTACACCTTC
v_gene: TRBV6-1; j_gene: TRBJ1-1; d_gene: -; abundance: -; CDR3aa: CASSKDGISGAEAFF; CDR3nt: TGTGCCAGCAGTAAGGACGGGATTTCTGGAGCTGAAGCTTTCTTT
v_gene: TRBV7-9; j_gene: TRBJ1-1; d_gene: -; abundance: -; CDR3aa: CSSSLSWLPEGKNTEAFF; CDR3nt: TGTTCCAGCAGCCTATCCTGGCTCCCGGAGGGAAAAAACACTGAAGCTTTCTTT
v_gene: TRBV9; j_gene: TRBJ2-7; d_gene: TRBD1; abundance: -; CDR3aa: CASSVGGQGNHEQYF; CDR3nt: TGTGCCAGCAGCGTAGGGGGACAGGGGAACCACGAGCAGTACTTC
v_gene: TRBV11-2; j_gene: TRBJ2-7; d_gene: TRBD1; abundance: -; CDR3aa: CASSSDRGYYEQYF; CDR3nt: TGTGCCAGCAGCTCGGACAGGGGGTACTACGAGCAGTACTTC
v_gene: TRBV18; j_gene: TRBJ2-7; d_gene: TRBD2; abundance: few; CDR3aa: CASSLEAGGPYEQYF; CDR3nt: TGTGCCAGCTCACTCGAAGCGGGGGGGCCATACGAGCAGTACTTC
v_gene: TRBV19; j_gene: TRBJ2-7; d_gene: TRBD1; abundance: -; CDR3aa: CASSTSQGVGHEQYF; CDR3nt: TGTGCCAGTAGTACATCACAGGGGGTAGGACACGAGCAGTACTTC
v_gene: TRBV7-3; j_gene: TRBJ2-7; d_gene: -; abundance: -; CDR3aa: CASSLRGYPYEQYF; CDR3nt: TGTGCCAGCAGCTTGAGGGGGTACCCCTACGAGCAGTACTTC
v_gene: TRBV4-1; j_gene: TRBJ2-2; d_gene: -; abundance: few; CDR3aa: CASSRDITGELFF; CDR3nt: TGCGCCAGCAGCCGGGACATCACCGGGGAGCTGTTTTTT
v_gene: TRBV9; j_gene: TRBJ2-2; d_gene: TRBD2; abundance: -; CDR3aa: CASSVAPASGDTGELFF; CDR3nt: TGTGCCAGCAGCGTAGCCCCGGCTAGCGGGGACACCGGGGAGCTGTTTTTT
v_gene: TRBV10-3; j_gene: TRBJ1-1; d_gene: -; abundance: -; CDR3aa: CAISGEGRMNTEAFF; CDR3nt: TGTGCCATCAGTGGGGAGGGGAGGATGAACACTGAAGCTTTCTTT
v_gene: TRBV28; j_gene: TRBJ1-2; d_gene: -; abundance: -; CDR3aa: CTSSWGQGGYTF; CDR3nt: TGTACCAGCAGTTGGGGGCAGGGAGGCTACACCTTC
v_gene: TRBV7-9; j_gene: TRBJ1-1; d_gene: -; abundance: -; CDR3aa: CASQRADRNTEAFF; CDR3nt: TGTGCCAGCCAGCGGGCAGATAGGAACACTGAAGCTTTCTTT
v_gene: TRBV7-6; j_gene: TRBJ2-6; d_gene: TRBD1; abundance: -; CDR3aa: CASSWNEGARGANVLTF; CDR3nt: TGTGCCAGCAGTTGGAACGAGGGGGCGAGAGGGGCCAACGTCCTGACTTTC
v_gene: TRBV14; j_gene: TRBJ2-1; d_gene: -; abundance: -; CDR3aa: CASSQRIRGSSYNEQFF; CDR3nt: TGTGCCAGCAGCCAACGGATACGGGGGTCCTCCTACAATGAGCAGTTCTTC
v_gene: TRBV9; j_gene: TRBJ2-1; d_gene: -; abundance: -; CDR3aa: CASSVGSANNEQFF; CDR3nt: TGTGCCAGCAGCGTAGGCTCCGCTAACAATGAGCAGTTCTTC
v_gene: TRBV9; j_gene: TRBJ2-5; d_gene: TRBD2; abundance: -; CDR3aa: CASSVAGGIQETQYF; CDR3nt: TGTGCCAGCAGCGTAGCGGGGGGGATACAAGAGACCCAGTACTTC
v_gene: TRBV2; j_gene: TRBJ1-6; d_gene: -; abundance: -; CDR3aa: CASSEASVSPLHF; CDR3nt: TGTGCCAGCAGTGAAGCCTCGGTCTCACCCCTCCACTTT
v_gene: TRBV1; j_gene: TRBJ2-3; d_gene: -; abundance: -; CDR3aa: CTSSQIRTSGSSDTQYF; CDR3nt: TGCACCAGCAGCCAAATCCGGACTAGCGGGTCTTCGGATACGCAGTATTTT
v_gene: TRBV5-1; j_gene: TRBJ1-2; d_gene: -; abundance: few; CDR3aa: CASSTFLGQSRGGYGYTF; CDR3nt: TGCGCCAGCAGCACCTTTTTAGGACAGTCTCGAGGTGGCTATGGCTACACCTTC
v_gene: TRBV27; j_gene: TRBJ1-2; d_gene: -; abundance: few; CDR3aa: CASSRGLEANYGYTF; CDR3nt: TGTGCCAGCAGCCGTGGGCTGGAAGCTAACTATGGCTACACCTTC